This T cell receptor beta chain was sequenced during a study of vaccination effects on CD4 cells after COVID-19. Sequencing used immunoSEQ multiplex PCR; TCRdb keeps in-frame clones, though not all of them. The table includes roughly 36,000 clones, approximately 74% detected once. V was trimmed by 2 bases and J by 1 base, leaving 1 base between them. Germline loops: CDR1 MDHEN, CDR2 SYDVKM. This CDR3 contains 12 residues. A single count supports this clone. What it recognizes is unknown. Following culture for roughly 10 days, CD4+ T cells were isolated. J is TRBJ2-3 and V is TRBV28, with D unresolved. The sequencing here drew on CD4+ T cells from PBMCs cultured without peptide, taken before COVID-19 vaccination. The clonotype was recovered from a human donor who received a COVID-19 vaccine. CDR3 sequence reads: CASSLRTDTQYF. The DNA of the CDR3 is TGTGCCAGCAGTTTACGCACAGATACGCAGTATTTT.